Following are 27 T cell receptor beta chains from one sample sequenced in a study of T cells in localized non-small cell lung cancer. Libraries were prepared by immunoSEQ multiplex PCR; TCRdb keeps only in-frame clonotypes and omits some of them. The sample lists around 64,000 clones, around nine tenths occurring once. The sample consisted of peripheral blood, taken before any cancer treatment. The origin of the receptors is a man aged 40-75 years with stage I squamous cell lung carcinoma.

This clone was observed a single time. The chain is built from TRBV10-1 and TRBJ2-3; 8 nucleotides match TRBD1. Germline trimming cut 6 bases from V and 0 bases from J; bases unmatched to any gene: 8. There are 16 residues in the CDR3. Germline V gene lookup returns CDR1 WNHNN and CDR2 SYGVQD (reference sequence). CDR3 nucleotides: TGCGCCAGCAGGTCCAACAGGGGGAACAGCACAGATACGCAGTATTTT. Protein: CASRSNRGNSTDTQYF.

The chain uses TRBV19 and TRBJ2-5; TRBD1 matches 8 bases. V dropped 2 bases and J dropped 1; count of bases not matched to a gene: 0. The V gene's germline CDR1 is LNHDA and CDR2 SQIVND (reference sequence). The CDR3 has 14 residues. The CDR3 sequence: CASSIQGAQETQYF. In nucleotides, the CDR3 is TGTGCCAGTAGTATACAGGGGGCCCAAGAGACCCAGTACTTC.

The gene calls are TRBV5-1 and TRBJ1-4, with D possibly matching TRBD1 (5 bases). CDR1 and CDR2 (germline): SGHRS, YFSETQ. Trimming shortened V by 3 bases and J by 0 bases, and 9 bases separated the two germline ends. CDR3 size: 15 residues. The CDR3, as DNA: TGCGCCAGCAGCTGGGGGACTGCAACTAATGAAAAACTGTTTTTT. This gives the protein CASSWGTATNEKLFF.

The chain recombines TRBV5-1 with TRBJ2-5; no definite D call. Per germline, CDR1 SGHRS and CDR2 YFSETQ. CDR3 size: 13 residues. V was clipped by 2 bases and J by 1 base, with 6 bases between them. In DNA, the CDR3 is TGCGCCAGCAGCTTTGCAGCCCAAGAGACCCAGTACTTC. Its translation is CASSFAAQETQYF.

The V and J genes are TRBV5-6 and TRBJ2-1; TRBD1 or TRBD2 may be the D gene (5 bases each). The CDR3 spans 14 residues. The V gene lost 6 bases and the J gene lost 0 bases, with 10 bases spanning the gap. The V gene's germline CDR1 is SGHDT and CDR2 YYEEEE. The CDR3 nucleotides read TGTGCCAGCACCATGGGGGACTCCTACAATGAGCAGTTCTTC. It is translated as CASTMGDSYNEQFF.

This chain joins TRBV5-1 and TRBJ2-1; D is unclear. CDR3 size: 15 residues. The germline gives CDR1 SGHRS, CDR2 YFSETQ. Trimming removed 4 bases at V and 6 bases at J, with 17 bases between. For the CDR3, the DNA is TGCGCCAGCAGCGAGGACCTCCCCGCCTCCAATGAGCAGTTCTTC. It encodes CASSEDLPASNEQFF.

The genes are TRBV18 and TRBJ2-7; 7 bases are a match to TRBD1. V trimming: 3 bases; J trimming: 6 bases; junction bases outside the gene matches: 8. The CDR3 covers 14 residues. CDR1 and CDR2 from the germline V gene are KGHSH and LQKENI. This CDR3 reads CASSPFDRAGEQYF. Here the CDR3 DNA reads TGTGCCAGCTCACCCTTTGACAGGGCTGGCGAGCAGTACTTC.

This clone appeared a single time. V gene TRBV6-1 combines with J gene TRBJ1-1; a weak D match, TRBD1 (5 bases). In germline, CDR1 is MNHNS, CDR2 SASEGT. CDR3 size: 14 residues. Trimming took 7 bases from V and 4 from J, leaving 16 bases between them. The CDR3 DNA follows: TGTGCCAGCACCACCCCCAGGGACGGCACTGAAGCTTTCTTT. This codes for CASTTPRDGTEAFF.

The V call is TRBV11-2, the J call TRBJ2-7; perhaps TRBD2 as D (7 bases). Germline V gene data show CDR1 as SGHAT and CDR2 as FQNNGV. The ends were cut back, 4 bases at V and 4 bases at J, with 20 bases in the middle. The CDR3 has 16 residues. CDR3 amino acids: CASSWLGGREWYEQYF. CDR3 coding DNA: TGTGCCAGCAGCTGGCTTGGGGGGCGGGAGTGGTACGAGCAGTACTTC.

CDR3 DNA: TGTGCCAGTAGCTTTGCGGGAGGGCCGGGGACCGGGGAGCTGTTTTTT. This gives the protein CASSFAGGPGTGELFF. The chain uses TRBV19 and TRBJ2-2; 9 nucleotides agree with TRBD2. CDR1 is LNHDA and CDR2 is SQIVND in the germline V gene (reference sequence). This CDR3 contains 16 residues. The V segment lost 6 bases and the J segment 5 bases; nucleotides outside the gene matches: 10.

The chain joins TRBV5-4 to TRBJ2-5; D not resolved. The V gene lost 4 bases and the J gene lost 3 bases, with 13 bases spanning the gap. CDR1 is SGHNT and CDR2 is YYREEE in the germline V gene (reference sequence). This CDR3 is built from 14 residues. The CDR3 protein is CASSPALREETQYF. The CDR3 coding sequence is TGTGCCAGCAGCCCGGCCCTACGGGAAGAGACCCAGTACTTC.

The rearrangement joins TRBV7-2 to TRBJ2-1, with no clear D. The CDR3 covers 14 residues. The V gene lost 8 bases and the J gene lost 0 bases, with 11 bases spanning the gap. In germline, CDR1 is SGHTA, CDR2 FQGNSA. CDR3 sequence (DNA): TGTGCCAGCTGGACCCAGAGCTCCTACAATGAGCAGTTCTTC. The encoded protein is CASWTQSSYNEQFF.

This chain connects TRBV6-5 to TRBJ2-2; 8 bases map to TRBD2. The length of the CDR3 is 15 residues. The V gene's germline CDR1 is MNHEY and CDR2 SVGAGI. V gave up 5 bases and J gave up 4 bases; unmatched junction bases: 6. The CDR3 region is CASSHRLATTGELFF. The CDR3 DNA follows: TGTGCCAGCAGTCATCGACTAGCGACCACCGGGGAGCTGTTTTTT.

The chain carries TRBV27 and TRBJ2-3; 9 positions match TRBD2. V dropped 2 bases and J dropped 0; count of bases not matched to a gene: 0. The CDR3 length is 15 residues. Germline loops: CDR1 MNHEY, CDR2 SMNVEV (reference sequence). CDR3 loop: CASSLTSGSTDTQYF. The CDR3 DNA reads TGTGCCAGCAGTTTAACTAGCGGGAGCACAGATACGCAGTATTTT.

The gene calls are TRBV11-2 and TRBJ2-7; D possibly corresponds to TRBD2 (6 bases). Germline V CDR1 and CDR2: SGHAT, FQNNGV. The V end lost 6 bases, the J end lost 2 bases, and 8 bases lay between the germline ends. The CDR3 has 12 amino acids. The CDR3 here is CASSIAAYEQYF. The CDR3 bases are TGTGCCAGCAGTATAGCGGCCTACGAGCAGTACTTC.

This clone was counted a single time. V and J are TRBV5-6 and TRBJ2-2; a weak D match, TRBD1 (6 bases). This CDR3 spans 13 amino acids. From germline, CDR1 is SGHDT and CDR2 YYEEEE. V was pared by 8 bases and J by 7 bases, with 15 bases between. The DNA of the CDR3 is TGTGCCAGTTTATACAGGGTAGACGGGGAGCTGTTTTTT. This codes for CASLYRVDGELFF. The full variable domain, completed using reference TRBV5-6 and TRBJ2-2, is DAGVTQSPTHLIKTRGQQVTLRCSPKSGHDTVSWYQQALGQGPQFIFQYYEEEERQRGNFPDRFSGHQFPNYSSELNVNALLLGDSALYLCASLYRVDGELFFGEGSRLTVL.

The chain recombines TRBV30 with TRBJ2-1; D is possibly TRBD1 or TRBD2 (5 bases each). The V gene lost 5 bases and the J gene lost 9 bases, with 23 bases spanning the gap. Germline V gene lookup returns CDR1 GTSNPN and CDR2 SVGIG (reference sequence). The CDR3 has 15 amino acids. The CDR3 is CAWEGVGTPDSEQFF. The CDR3 DNA reads TGTGCCTGGGAAGGTGTAGGGACCCCAGACAGTGAGCAGTTCTTC.

This clone was seen once. The same CDR3 can be traced to other DNA sequences in this sample. The V and J genes are TRBV7-9 and TRBJ1-4; 9 positions match TRBD1. Trimming cost V 5 bases and J 6 bases; bases outside gene matches: 4. Germline CDR1 reads SEHNR; CDR2 reads FQNEAQ (reference sequence). This CDR3 is 14 amino acids long. The chain's CDR3 is CASSRTGGYEKLFF. For the CDR3, the DNA is TGTGCCAGCAGCCGTACAGGGGGCTATGAAAAACTGTTTTTT.

The CDR3 here is CASSMGPGELFF. The CDR3 DNA reads as TGTGCCAGTAGTATGGGCCCCGGGGAGCTGTTTTTT. V and J are TRBV19 and TRBJ2-2, with no clear D. Between the trimmed V and J ends, which lost 3 bases and 6 bases, there was a span of 5 bases. The germline CDR1 and CDR2 sequences are LNHDA and SQIVND (reference sequence). This CDR3 region has 12 residues.

This chain uses TRBV30 with TRBJ1-5; 7 bases fit TRBD1. CDR1 is GTSNPN and CDR2 is SVGIG in the germline V gene (reference sequence). Losses at the gene ends were 0 bases for V and 6 bases for J; bases not matched to a gene: 8. The CDR3 is 15 amino acids. This CDR3 is CAWSVRDRRSQPQHF. CDR3 DNA: TGTGCCTGGAGTGTACGGGACAGAAGAAGTCAGCCCCAGCATTTT.

The chain recombines TRBV9 with TRBJ2-3; 9 nucleotides agree with TRBD2. J gave up 2 bases and V 6 bases, and 4 bases lay outside the gene matches. Looked up from germline, CDR1 is SGDLS and CDR2 is YYNGEE. This CDR3 is 14 amino acids long. The CDR3 nucleotides read TGTGCCAGCACCCTAGCGGGGCACACAGATACGCAGTATTTT. Translated: CASTLAGHTDTQYF.

This sequence joins TRBV6-1 and TRBJ2-7; TRBD2 matches at 9 bases. V lost 5 bases to trimming and J lost 3 bases; unmatched junction nucleotides: 5. The CDR3 totals 14 residues. Germline V gives CDR1 MNHNS, CDR2 SASEGT. CDR3 in amino acids: CASSRASGDYEQYF. Written as DNA, the CDR3 is TGTGCCAGCAGTAGGGCTAGCGGGGACTACGAGCAGTACTTC.

The chain is built from TRBV7-8 and TRBJ2-7, with D perhaps matching TRBD1 (5 bases). Trimming left V 0 bases short and J 0 bases short, with 6 bases between. CDR3 length: 14 residues. The V gene's germline CDR1 is SGHVS and CDR2 FQNEAQ. The CDR3 coding sequence is TGTGCCAGCAGCTTAGCCAGGGTCTCCTACGAGCAGTACTTC. This codes for CASSLARVSYEQYF. Full variable domain (remainder filled in from reference TRBV7-8 and TRBJ2-7): GAGVSQSPRYKVAKRGQDVALRCDPISGHVSLFWYQQALGQGPEFLTYFQNEAQLDKSGLPSDRFFAERPEGSVSTLKIQRTQQEDSAVYLCASSLARVSYEQYFGPGTRLTVT.

The rearrangement links TRBV4-1 to TRBJ1-2; D is unresolved. Germline lookup yields CDR1 MGHRA and CDR2 YSYEKL. Trimming shortened V by 1 base and J by 0 bases, and 9 bases separated the two germline ends. The CDR3 extends over 15 amino acids. The DNA for the CDR3 is TGCGCCAGCAGCCAAGTTGAGGGCTCTAACTATGGCTACACCTTC. It encodes CASSQVEGSNYGYTF.

The V call is TRBV7-2, the J call TRBJ2-5; D is uncertain. The end of the DNA fits TRBJ2-7 better, so the J call may be wrong. This CDR3 is 14 amino acids long. Germline values: CDR1 SGHTA, CDR2 FQGNSA. The CDR3 DNA follows: TGTGCCAGCAGGCCCTCAGTCGGGTCCTACGAGCAGTACTTC. Amino acids: CASRPSVGSYEQYF.

The chain recombines TRBV5-1 with TRBJ1-3, with D hard to call. Trimming took off 5 bases at V and 4 bases at J, with 10 bases between the two ends. The CDR3 covers 13 residues. The germline V gene has CDR1 SGHRS and CDR2 YFSETQ. The CDR3 protein is CASSQGSGNTIYF. The CDR3 nucleotides read TGCGCCAGCAGTCAAGGGTCAGGAAACACCATATATTTT.

The chain joins TRBV7-3 to TRBJ2-1; D might be TRBD2 (6 bases). The V gene lost 5 bases and the J gene lost 4 bases, with 12 bases spanning the gap. This CDR3 has 14 amino acids. Looked up from germline, CDR1 is SGHTA and CDR2 is FQGTGA. CDR3 sequence reads: CASSNGGKYNEQFF. CDR3 in DNA: TGTGCCAGCAGCAACGGGGGTAAATACAATGAGCAGTTCTTC.